Below, 2 T cell receptor beta chains from the same sample are listed, as sequenced in a study of OX40 agonist ivuxolimab in advanced cancers. Profiled with immunoSEQ multiplex PCR; TCRdb holds only in-frame clones, not every one. The data contain about 53,000 clones, roughly 80% of them singletons. Sequenced material: CD4+ or CD8+ T cells sorted from blood, taken in a trial of the OX40 agonist ivuxolimab. The receptors derive from an adult with an advanced solid tumor such as melanoma, head and neck, liver or kidney cancer.

The table lists this clone with a count of one. The chain joins TRBV7-9 to TRBJ1-2, with D possibly TRBD1 on 6 matching bases. The V end was cut by 5 bases, the J end by 5 bases, with 18 bases between. This CDR3 is 15 amino acids long. Germline V lookup: CDR1 SEHNR, CDR2 FQNEAQ (reference sequence). CDR3 nucleotides: TGTGCCAGCAGCGCCTCAGGGGTATCAGGGTATGGCTACACCTTC. Protein: CASSASGVSGYGYTF.

By share, this clone ranks as medium-sized. The rearrangement links TRBV19 to TRBJ2-7, with 8 bases identical to TRBD2. J was trimmed by 1 base and V by 6 bases; bases with no gene match: 14. Germline V gene data show CDR1 as LNHDA and CDR2 as SQIVND (reference sequence). The CDR3 is 17 amino acids. CDR3 nucleotide sequence: TGTGCCAGTAGGGATAATTCTTGGACTAGCCGATCCTACGAGCAGTACTTC. Protein: CASRDNSWTSRSYEQYF.